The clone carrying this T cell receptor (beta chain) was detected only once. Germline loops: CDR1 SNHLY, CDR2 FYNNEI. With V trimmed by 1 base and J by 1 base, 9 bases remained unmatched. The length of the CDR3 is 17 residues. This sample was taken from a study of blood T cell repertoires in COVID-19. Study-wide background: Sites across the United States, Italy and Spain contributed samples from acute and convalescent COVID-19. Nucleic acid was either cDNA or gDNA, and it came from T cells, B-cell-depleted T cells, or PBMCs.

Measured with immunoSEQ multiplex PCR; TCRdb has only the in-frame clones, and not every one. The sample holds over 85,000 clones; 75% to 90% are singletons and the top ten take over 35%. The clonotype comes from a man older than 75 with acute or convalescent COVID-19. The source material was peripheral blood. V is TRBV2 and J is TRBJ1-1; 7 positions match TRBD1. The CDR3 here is CASSEVGWGTENTEAFF. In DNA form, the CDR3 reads TGTGCCAGCAGTGAAGTAGGATGGGGGACAGAGAACACTGAAGCTTTCTTT.